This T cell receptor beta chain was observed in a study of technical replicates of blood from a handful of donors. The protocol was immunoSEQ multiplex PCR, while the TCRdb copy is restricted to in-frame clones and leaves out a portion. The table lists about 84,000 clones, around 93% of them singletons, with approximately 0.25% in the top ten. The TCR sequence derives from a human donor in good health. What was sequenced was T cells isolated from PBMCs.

The CDR3 sequence: CASRNDITEAFF. In DNA form, the CDR3 reads TGTGCCAGCAGAAACGACATCACTGAAGCTTTCTTT. J is TRBJ1-1 and V is TRBV28; no clear D gene. The CDR3 runs to 12 residues. Germline CDR1 is MDHEN and CDR2 is SYDVKM. Trimming shortened V by 6 bases and J by 4 bases, and 9 bases separated the two germline ends.